A selection of T cell receptor beta chains follows, all from one sample in a study of metastatic and nonmetastatic thyroid tumors. Using MiXCR, TCRdb re-called clones from the PCR reads. The table shows 15,000 to 20,000 clones, with 22% occurring only once. Sequenced input: adjacent normal tissue. The receptors shown here come from a female donor with papillary thyroid cancer or a benign thyroid nodule (not recorded which). Some clones in this sample may be carry-over from other donors' samples. CDR3s include the opening cysteine and the closing phenylalanine or tryptophan. D genes are given only for firm matches. Rows give clone size only sometimes, using once, few, many, or a class for an expanded clone.

>TRBV6-5|many|TRBJ2-3|12|-
TGTGCCAGCAGTTACTCGGGAGATACGCAGTATTTT
CASSYSGDTQYF
>TRBV20-1|-|TRBJ2-5|14|TRBD1
TGCAGTGCTAGCCCCACAGGGGACCAAGAGACCCAGTACTTC
CSASPTGDQETQYF
>TRBV6-1|few|TRBJ2-3|14|-
TGTGCCAGCAGTGCATCACCTCGTACAGATACGCAGTATTTT
CASSASPRTDTQYF
>TRBV19|few|TRBJ2-7|15|-
TGTGCCAGTAGTAGCGACCGGGACCGATCTCCGAAGCAGTACTTC
CASSSDRDRSPKQYF
>TRBV27|few|TRBJ2-2|13|-
TGTGCCAGCAGTTTAACGTTCACCGGGGAGCTGTTTTTT
CASSLTFTGELFF
>TRBV6-2/TRBV6-3|-|TRBJ1-3|15|-
TGTGCCAGCAGTTACTCGAGTGGGTCTGGAAACACCATATATTTT
CASSYSSGSGNTIYF
>TRBV19|-|TRBJ1-4|10|-
TGTGCCACCTACAGGGAAAAACTGTTTTTT
CATYREKLFF
>TRBV2|many|TRBJ2-7|12|-
TGTGCCAGCACTACAGGGGGGGGTGAGCAGTACTTC
CASTTGGGEQYF
>TRBV5-6|-|TRBJ2-1|16|TRBD1
TGTGCCAGCAGCCTCCTGACAGGGGGCGGACTGAATGAGCAGTTCTTC
CASSLLTGGGLNEQFF
>TRBV5-1|-|TRBJ2-5|16|TRBD2
TGCGCCAGCAGTCTGGGGGGGGGACTCCGCCAAGAGACCCAGTACTTC
CASSLGGGLRQETQYF
>TRBV18|once|TRBJ2-2|16|TRBD1
TGTGCCAGCTCCGCGACGGGACAGGGAGGAACCGGGGAGCTGTTTTTT
CASSATGQGGTGELFF
>TRBV5-1|-|TRBJ2-3|16|-
TGCGCCAGCAGCTTAGGCGGGAACGACCCAACAGATACGCAGTATTTT
CASSLGGNDPTDTQYF
>TRBV12-3/TRBV12-4|-|TRBJ1-1|13|-
TGTGCCAGCAGTTCCCACACCGCGATTGAAGCTTCCTTT
CASSSHTAIEASF
>TRBV18|-|TRBJ2-2|18|-
TGTGCCAGCTCACCAGTCCTAGCTTTATCCCTTAACACCGGGGAGCTGTTTTTT
CASSPVLALSLNTGELFF
>TRBV28|few|TRBJ2-1|13|-
TGTGCCAGCAGGGGCGGGATCTACAATGAGCAGTTCTTC
CASRGGIYNEQFF
>TRBV28|few|TRBJ1-5|16|-
TGTGCCAGCAGTTTGACGGGACACCTTGGCAATCAGCCCCAGCATTTT
CASSLTGHLGNQPQHF
>TRBV19|-|TRBJ1-2|15|TRBD1
TGTGCCAGTAGTATAGGCACAAGGACAGGGAGCGGCTACACCTTC
CASSIGTRTGSGYTF
>TRBV3-1|-|TRBJ2-5|15|TRBD2
TGTGCCAGCAGGCGTAGCGGGAGGATAGGGGAGACCCAGTACTTC
CASRRSGRIGETQYF
>TRBV5-1|-|TRBJ2-1|15|-
TGCGCCAGCAGCCTCACTAGAATGTTGGACAATGAGCAGTTCTTC
CASSLTRMLDNEQFF
>TRBV2|-|TRBJ2-4|15|TRBD1
TGTGCCAGCAGTGAAGACCCACAGGGGCTAAACATTCAGTACTTC
CASSEDPQGLNIQYF
>TRBV6-2/TRBV6-3|many|TRBJ2-7|12|-
TGTGCCAGCAGTTACTCCGCTGGGGAGCAGTACTTC
CASSYSAGEQYF
>TRBV3-1|few|TRBJ1-6|12|TRBD1
TGTGCCATAGGACAGGGAAATTCACCCCTCCACTTT
CAIGQGNSPLHF
>TRBV12-3/TRBV12-4|few|TRBJ2-3|16|TRBD2
TGTGCCAGCAGTACGACTAGCGGGAGGGCCACAGATACGCAGTATTTT
CASSTTSGRATDTQYF
>TRBV6-2/TRBV6-3|many|TRBJ2-1|17|-
TGTGCCAGCAGTTACGGTATGTGGGGACTTGCTTACAATGAGCAGTTCTTC
CASSYGMWGLAYNEQFF